This entry lists 29 T cell receptor beta chains sequenced from one sample in a study of shared clonotypes between healthy human individuals. Assay used: immunoSEQ multiplex PCR; TCRdb lists only in-frame clones, some missing. The table records roughly 1.4 million clones, 97% to 99% of them present only once. The sample comprised naive CD4+ T cells sorted from blood. The sample's subset: CD45RA+ positively selected. These receptors came from a man aged 25 to 40 in good health.

This chain uses TRBV7-2 with TRBJ2-1; D is perhaps TRBD1 or TRBD2 (5 bases each). The CDR3 loop spans 16 amino acids. Germline CDR1 SGHTA, CDR2 FQGNSA. V lost 3 bases, J lost 0 bases, and 12 bases lay in between. CDR3 coding DNA: TGTGCCAGCAGCTTTCCTGGGGGAAGCTCCTACAATGAGCAGTTCTTC. Protein: CASSFPGGSSYNEQFF.

For this clone: In the same sample, other DNA sequences code for this CDR3. The J gene is TRBJ1-5, the V gene TRBV7-9, with D tentatively TRBD1 (5 bases). The CDR3 extends over 15 amino acids. Germline CDR1 and CDR2: SEHNR and FQNEAQ (reference sequence). The V end was cut by 0 bases, the J end by 2 bases, with 8 bases between. The CDR3 DNA reads TGTGCCAGCAGCTTAGCAGGGGATGGCAATCAGCCCCAGCATTTT. This gives the protein CASSLAGDGNQPQHF.

The chain couples TRBV15 to TRBJ2-5; D possibly corresponds to TRBD1 (6 bases). The ends were cut back, 5 bases at V and 2 bases at J, with 18 bases in the middle. The germline V gene encodes CDR1 LNHNV and CDR2 YYDKDF (reference sequence). This CDR3 is 16 amino acids long. In nucleotides, the CDR3 is TGTGCCACCAGCCTCTCTCCGCAGGGGCAACAAGAGACCCAGTACTTC. Translation: CATSLSPQGQQETQYF.

The V and J genes are TRBV5-6 and TRBJ2-7; the match to TRBD2 covers 8 bases. Germline V gene lookup returns CDR1 SGHDT and CDR2 YYEEEE. Trimming cost V 0 bases and J 1 base; bases outside gene matches: 6. The CDR3 extends over 16 amino acids. In DNA form, the CDR3 reads TGTGCCAGCAGCTTGGCCAGGCTAGCGGGTTCCTACGAGCAGTACTTC. Translating gives CASSLARLAGSYEQYF.

As to this clone: Distinct nucleotide sequences in the sample also encode this CDR3. V usage is TRBV5-4 and J usage is TRBJ2-3; TRBD1 matches 7 bases. The CDR3 is 16 amino acids. The trim removed 4 bases at V and 0 bases at J, leaving 8 bases unmatched. Germline V gene data show CDR1 as SGHNT and CDR2 as YYREEE (reference sequence). The CDR3 loop is CASSPGQRTSTDTQYF. In nucleotides, the CDR3 is TGTGCCAGCAGCCCGGGACAGAGAACTAGCACAGATACGCAGTATTTT.

This chain links TRBV19 with TRBJ2-1, with TRBD2 matching over 13 bases. This CDR3 contains 19 residues. The trim removed 1 base at V and 3 bases at J, leaving 9 bases unmatched. The germline V gene has CDR1 LNHDA and CDR2 SQIVND (reference sequence). The CDR3 is CASSIGPTSGRAFYNEQFF. CDR3 bases: TGTGCCAGTAGTATAGGTCCCACTAGCGGGAGGGCATTCTACAATGAGCAGTTCTTC.

The CDR3 DNA is TGTGCCAGCGTCGGGCCACCGAGGGACAGAGAGCAGTTCTTC. Protein product: CASVGPPRDREQFF. The J gene is TRBJ2-1, the V gene TRBV2, with 7 bases that match TRBD1. J was trimmed by 10 bases and V by 8 bases; bases with no gene match: 14. CDR1 and CDR2 (germline): SNHLY, FYNNEI. The CDR3 extends over 14 amino acids.

This rearrangement joins TRBV7-3 to TRBJ2-1, with D maybe TRBD2 (6 bases). The germline gives CDR1 SGHTA, CDR2 FQGTGA. The CDR3 is 15 amino acids. Deletions cut 0 bases from V and 4 bases from J, with 10 bases between. DNA of the CDR3: TGTGCCAGCAGCTTAACTAGCGGAAAATACAATGAGCAGTTCTTC. It codes for CASSLTSGKYNEQFF.

The J gene is TRBJ2-3, the V gene TRBV7-6; 11 bases are a match to TRBD2. The germline V gene has CDR1 SGHVS and CDR2 FNYEAQ. The CDR3 has 20 amino acids. After removal of 5 bases from V and 0 bases from J, the junction contained 16 bases not matched to a gene. For the CDR3, the DNA is TGTGCCAGCAGCCATTCTCCTCTAGCGGGGGGAGCCGTGAGCACAGATACGCAGTATTTT. Amino acid sequence: CASSHSPLAGGAVSTDTQYF.

CDR3 sequence: CASSLFSLPPNQPQHF. The CDR3 DNA is TGTGCCAGCAGTTTGTTCAGTCTCCCCCCCAATCAGCCCCAGCATTTT. This chain joins TRBV27 and TRBJ1-5; D not resolved. The germline gives CDR1 MNHEY, CDR2 SMNVEV (reference sequence). There are 16 residues in the CDR3. V lost 3 bases, J lost 3 bases, and 15 bases lay in between.

CDR3 DNA: TGTGCCAGCAGCTTACGAGGGGACACCTACGAGCAGTACTTC. Translated: CASSLRGDTYEQYF. The chain joins TRBV11-3 to TRBJ2-7; weak D call: TRBD1 (6 bases). Germline values: CDR1 SGHNT, CDR2 YENEEA. Deletions cut 2 bases from V and 2 bases from J, with 10 bases between. This CDR3 region has 14 residues.

Here the CDR3 reads CASSGSGGTDTQYF. As DNA, the CDR3 is TGTGCCAGCAGCGGGAGCGGAGGCACAGATACGCAGTATTTT. This rearrangement joins TRBV18 to TRBJ2-3; 8 bases map to TRBD2. The V segment lost 8 bases and the J segment 1 base; nucleotides outside the gene matches: 5. This CDR3 comprises 14 residues. Germline V CDR1 and CDR2: KGHSH, LQKENI.

The chain recombines TRBV30 with TRBJ1-4; the D gene is possibly TRBD1 (5 bases). Trimming took off 2 bases at V and 6 bases at J, with 16 bases between the two ends. CDR3 size: 15 residues. The germline gives CDR1 GTSNPN, CDR2 SVGIG (reference sequence). The CDR3 loop reads CAWSRTGDPYEKLFF. The CDR3 DNA reads TGTGCCTGGAGTCGTACGGGGGATCCTTATGAAAAACTGTTTTTT.

Comment on this clone: The sample contains more than one DNA sequence encoding this CDR3. The CDR3 DNA follows: TGTGCCAGCTCACCACGGACAGGGTTTGACGAGCAGTACTTC. The encoded protein is CASSPRTGFDEQYF. The chain has TRBV18 and TRBJ2-7; 8 bases are shared with TRBD1. CDR3 length: 14 amino acids. V trimming: 1 base; J trimming: 5 bases; junction bases outside the gene matches: 4. CDR1 and CDR2 from the germline V gene are KGHSH and LQKENI.

The chain couples TRBV18 to TRBJ2-7, with 9 bases that match TRBD2. CDR3 length equals 16 residues. CDR1 is KGHSH, CDR2 LQKENI, per germline. V was pared by 3 bases and J by 3 bases, with 9 bases of the junction left unmatched. In nucleotides, the CDR3 is TGTGCCAGCTCACCCCTGCCAGCGGGAGGTGTCTACGAGCAGTACTTC. Translating gives CASSPLPAGGVYEQYF.

To note about this clone: In the same sample, other DNA sequences code for this CDR3. The gene calls are TRBV28 and TRBJ1-2; D unresolved. The CDR3 has 12 amino acids. Germline CDR1 MDHEN, CDR2 SYDVKM. Trimming shortened V by 2 bases and J by 7 bases, and 8 bases separated the two germline ends. CDR3 in DNA: TGTGCCAGCAGTTTACCGGGGTCTGGCTACACCTTC. Protein: CASSLPGSGYTF.

On this clone: The sample has other DNA sequences that encode this CDR3 too. The chain has TRBV5-4 and TRBJ2-5, with a tentative D call TRBD2 (6 bases). CDR1 is SGHNT, CDR2 YYREEE, per germline (reference sequence). This CDR3 has 13 amino acids. Trimming took off 1 base at V and 5 bases at J, with 9 bases between the two ends. The CDR3 nucleotides read TGTGCCAGCAGCTTGTATCGGGGGGAGACCCAGTACTTC. It translates to CASSLYRGETQYF.

The chain combines TRBV11-3 with TRBJ2-5, with 11 bases fitting TRBD1. After removal of 5 bases from V and 1 base from J, the junction contained 3 bases not matched to a gene. Looked up from germline, CDR1 is SGHNT and CDR2 is YENEEA. The CDR3 covers 15 residues. CDR3 region: CASSGGTGGQETQYF. The CDR3 DNA reads TGTGCCAGCAGCGGAGGGACAGGGGGCCAAGAGACCCAGTACTTC.

The J gene is TRBJ2-1, the V gene TRBV5-1, with a tentative D call TRBD2 (5 bases). CDR3 size: 14 residues. Germline values: CDR1 SGHRS, CDR2 YFSETQ. V shed 6 bases and J shed 3 bases, with 13 bases lying between them. CDR3 residues: CASTSTGGYNEQFF. The CDR3, as DNA: TGCGCCAGCACCTCCACTGGAGGCTACAATGAGCAGTTCTTC. Full variable domain (outside the CDR3, taken from reference TRBV5-1 and TRBJ2-1): KAGVTQTPRYLIKTRGQQVTLSCSPISGHRSVSWYQQTPGQGLQFLFEYFSETQRNKGNFPGRFSGRQFSNSRSEMNVSTLELGDSALYLCASTSTGGYNEQFFGPGTRLTVL.

The gene calls are TRBV18 and TRBJ1-2; TRBD1 might be the D (5 bases). Germline assignment: CDR1 KGHSH and CDR2 LQKENI. This CDR3 is built from 14 residues. V was trimmed by 2 bases and J by 3 bases, leaving 10 bases between them. CDR3 coding DNA: TGTGCCAGCTCACCAGTCGGGACGGACTATGGCTACACCTTC. Protein sequence: CASSPVGTDYGYTF.

The J gene is TRBJ2-3, the V gene TRBV7-9; D not resolved. V was cut by 2 bases and J by 2 bases, with 8 bases left in between. The CDR3 sequence is 14 residues long. CDR1 is SEHNR, CDR2 FQNEAQ, per germline (reference sequence). The CDR3 coding sequence is TGTGCCAGCAGCTTAACCCTAACCACAGATACGCAGTATTTT. Residues: CASSLTLTTDTQYF.

This clone has a single count. The chain employs TRBV7-2 and TRBJ2-7, with 10 bases aligning to TRBD1. This CDR3 has 19 residues. Germline CDR1 is SGHTA and CDR2 is FQGNSA. J was trimmed by 7 bases and V by 5 bases; bases with no gene match: 23. CDR3 loop: CASSLPPSGTGVRSVEQYF. CDR3 in DNA: TGTGCCAGCAGCCTACCTCCTTCGGGGACAGGGGTAAGGTCAGTGGAGCAGTACTTC.

The chain combines TRBV12-2 with TRBJ2-3; the table calls TRBD1, which could not be checked here. TRBV12-2 is marked as a pseudogene. This CDR3 spans 19 amino acids. CDR3 loop: CASRLTTTGGTSFVDTQYF. As DNA, the CDR3 is TGTGCAAGTCGCTTAACGACGACAGGGGGGACTAGTTTTGTGGATACGCAGTATTTT.

V gene TRBV7-9 combines with J gene TRBJ2-7; D is possibly TRBD2 (5 bases). Germline assignment: CDR1 SEHNR and CDR2 FQNEAQ (reference sequence). The CDR3 is made up of 13 amino acids. Trimming stripped 2 bases from V and 6 bases from J, with 11 bases between. In nucleotides, the CDR3 is TGTGCCAGCAGCTTATCGGGGATCTTCGAGCAGTACTTC. Protein product: CASSLSGIFEQYF.

The rearrangement uses TRBV11-2 and TRBJ1-4; D call uncertain. V was cut by 0 bases and J by 5 bases, with 10 bases left in between. This CDR3 has 15 residues. Germline lookup yields CDR1 SGHAT and CDR2 FQNNGV. The DNA of the CDR3 is TGTGCCAGCAGCTTAGACAGCGCCACGAATGAAAAACTGTTTTTT. Protein product: CASSLDSATNEKLFF.

This sequence joins TRBV5-4 and TRBJ2-7; D may be TRBD1 (5 bases). V was pared by 1 base and J by 1 base, with 9 bases between. CDR1 and CDR2 from the germline V gene are SGHNT and YYREEE (reference sequence). There are 14 residues in the CDR3. The CDR3 DNA reads TGTGCCAGCAGCTTGTACCAGGGTTCCTACGAGCAGTACTTC. Protein: CASSLYQGSYEQYF.

This chain uses TRBV30 with TRBJ1-3, with 7 bases lining up with TRBD1. V lost 5 bases and J lost 0; bases outside the gene matches: 22. In germline, CDR1 is GTSNPN, CDR2 SVGIG (reference sequence). The CDR3 sequence is 20 residues long. The CDR3 loop is CAWRLYRTGGPHFSGNTIYF. In nucleotides, the CDR3 is TGTGCCTGGCGGTTATACCGGACAGGAGGACCCCATTTCTCTGGAAACACCATATATTTT.

For this clone: This CDR3 is also generated by other DNA sequences in the sample. The V and J genes are TRBV5-1 and TRBJ1-4, with D possibly matching TRBD1 (5 bases). The V end lost 0 bases, the J end lost 8 bases, and 11 bases lay between the germline ends. The germline CDR1 and CDR2 sequences are SGHRS and YFSETQ. CDR3 size: 14 residues. As DNA, the CDR3 is TGCGCCAGCAGCTTGGGGCAGGGTGGAGAAAAACTGTTTTTT. It translates to CASSLGQGGEKLFF.

The chain's CDR3 is CASSGVRQTYNEQFF. Here the CDR3 DNA reads TGTGCCAGCAGTGGGGTCCGACAGACCTACAATGAGCAGTTCTTC. The J gene is TRBJ2-1, the V gene TRBV2; D is perhaps TRBD1 (5 bases). Trimming removed 4 bases from V and 2 bases from J, with 12 bases in between. The CDR3 has 15 residues. Looked up from germline, CDR1 is SNHLY and CDR2 is FYNNEI.